This T cell receptor (beta chain) was identified during a study of technical replicates of blood from a few donors. V gave up 4 bases and J gave up 2 bases; unmatched junction bases: 6. This CDR3 has 15 amino acids. Looked up from germline, CDR1 is SGHTA and CDR2 is FQGNSA. Profiling relied on immunoSEQ multiplex PCR, and the TCRdb table lists in-frame clones only, not all of them. Of more than 75,000 clones in the sample, about 96% were seen once. Sequencing was done on a sample of T cells isolated from PBMCs. This receptor was taken from a human donor in good health. This sequence joins TRBV7-2 and TRBJ2-5, with 8 bases fitting TRBD2. CDR3 DNA: TGTGCCAGCAGCTCGGGAGGGAGTACACAAGAGACCCAGTACTTC. Amino acids: CASSSGGSTQETQYF. The entire variable domain, with the rest obtained from reference TRBV7-2 and TRBJ2-5, is as follows: GAGVSQSPSNKVTEKGKDVELRCDPISGHTALYWYRQSLGQGLEFLIYFQGNSAPDKSGLPSDRFSAERTGGSVSTLTIQRTQQEDSAVYLCASSSGGSTQETQYFGPGTRLLVL.